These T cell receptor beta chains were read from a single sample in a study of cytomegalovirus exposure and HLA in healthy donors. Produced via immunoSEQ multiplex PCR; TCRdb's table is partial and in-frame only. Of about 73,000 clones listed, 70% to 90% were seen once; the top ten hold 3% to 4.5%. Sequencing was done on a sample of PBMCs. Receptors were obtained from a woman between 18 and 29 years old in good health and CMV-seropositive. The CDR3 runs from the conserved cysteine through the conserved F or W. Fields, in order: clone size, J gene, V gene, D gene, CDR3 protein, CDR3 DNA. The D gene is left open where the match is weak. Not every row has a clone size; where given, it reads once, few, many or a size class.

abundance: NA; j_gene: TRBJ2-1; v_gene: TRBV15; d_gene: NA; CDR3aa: CATSRGTGEVGEQFF; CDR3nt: TGTGCCACCAGCAGAGGAACAGGGGAGGTGGGTGAGCAGTTCTTC
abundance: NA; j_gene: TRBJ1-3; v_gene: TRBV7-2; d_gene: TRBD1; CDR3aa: CASSSRGFSGNTIYF; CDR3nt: TGTGCCAGCAGCTCCAGGGGGTTCTCTGGAAACACCATATATTTT
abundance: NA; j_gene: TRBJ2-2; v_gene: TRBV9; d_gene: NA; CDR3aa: CASSGTDGSRELFF; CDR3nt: TGTGCCAGCTCCGGGACTGATGGATCGCGGGAGCTGTTTTTT
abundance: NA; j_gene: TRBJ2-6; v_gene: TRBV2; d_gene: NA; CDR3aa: CASREGLTGANVLTF; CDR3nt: TGTGCCAGCAGGGAGGGTCTCACTGGGGCCAACGTCCTGACTTTC
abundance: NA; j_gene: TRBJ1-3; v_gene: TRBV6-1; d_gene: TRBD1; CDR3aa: CASRGQGVSGNTIYF; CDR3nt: TGTGCCAGCAGGGGACAGGGCGTCTCTGGAAACACCATATATTTT
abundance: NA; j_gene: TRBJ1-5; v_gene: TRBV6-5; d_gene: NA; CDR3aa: CASSYGGSNQPQHF; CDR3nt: TGTGCCAGCAGTTACGGGGGGAGCAATCAGCCCCAGCATTTT
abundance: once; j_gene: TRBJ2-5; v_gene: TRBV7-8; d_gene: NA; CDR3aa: CATQPRIYGGETQYF; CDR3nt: TGTGCCACACAGCCTCGGATTTACGGTGGAGAGACCCAGTACTTC
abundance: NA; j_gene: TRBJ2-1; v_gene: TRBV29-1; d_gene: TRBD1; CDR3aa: CSVSGTAFGEQFF; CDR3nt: TGCAGCGTGTCCGGGACAGCGTTTGGAGAGCAGTTCTTC
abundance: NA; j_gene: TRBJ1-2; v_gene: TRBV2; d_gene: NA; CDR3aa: CASSNIQGIGYGYTF; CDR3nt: TGTGCCAGCAGTAATATTCAGGGGATCGGCTATGGCTACACCTTC
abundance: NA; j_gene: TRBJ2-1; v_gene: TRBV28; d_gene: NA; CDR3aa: CASSRRNEQFF; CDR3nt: TGTGCCAGCAGCCGCCGGAATGAGCAGTTCTTC
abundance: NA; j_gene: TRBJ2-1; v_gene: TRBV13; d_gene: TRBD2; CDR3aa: CASSSLAEKNNEQFF; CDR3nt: TGTGCCAGCAGCAGCCTAGCGGAAAAAAACAATGAGCAGTTCTTC
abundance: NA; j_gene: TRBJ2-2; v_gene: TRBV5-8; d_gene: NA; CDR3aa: CASSPGGPRTGELFF; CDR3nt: TGTGCCAGCAGCCCAGGTGGGCCCAGAACCGGGGAGCTGTTTTTT
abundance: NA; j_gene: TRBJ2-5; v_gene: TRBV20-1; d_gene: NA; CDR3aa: CSGGFETQYF; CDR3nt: TGCAGTGGGGGCTTCGAGACCCAGTACTTC
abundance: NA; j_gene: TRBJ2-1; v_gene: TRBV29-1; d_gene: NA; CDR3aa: CSVEDKGTNYNEQFF; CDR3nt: TGCAGCGTTGAAGATAAGGGGACAAACTACAATGAGCAGTTCTTC
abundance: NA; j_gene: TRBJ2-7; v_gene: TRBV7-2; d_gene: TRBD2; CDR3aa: CASSLGLAGKNEQYF; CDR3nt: TGTGCCAGCAGCTTGGGACTAGCGGGTAAGAACGAGCAGTACTTC
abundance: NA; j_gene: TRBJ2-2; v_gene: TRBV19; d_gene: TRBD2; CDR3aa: CASSPSGGNSGELFF; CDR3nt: TGTGCCAGTAGTCCAAGCGGGGGCAACTCCGGGGAGCTGTTTTTT
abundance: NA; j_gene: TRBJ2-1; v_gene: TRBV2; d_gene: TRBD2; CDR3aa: CASSDAGGPGEQFF; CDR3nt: TGTGCCAGCAGTGACGCGGGAGGGCCCGGTGAGCAGTTCTTC
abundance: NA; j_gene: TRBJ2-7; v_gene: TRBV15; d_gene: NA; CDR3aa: CATSRGSDYSYEQYF; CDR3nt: TGTGCCACCAGCAGAGGCTCTGACTATTCCTACGAGCAGTACTTC
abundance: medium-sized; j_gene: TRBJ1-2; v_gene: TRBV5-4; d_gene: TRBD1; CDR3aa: CASSQPGQGYYGYTF; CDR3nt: TGTGCCAGCAGCCAACCGGGACAGGGTTACTATGGCTACACCTTC
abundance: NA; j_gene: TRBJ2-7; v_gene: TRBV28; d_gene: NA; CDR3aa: CASRNSGSGSYEQYF; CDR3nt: TGTGCCAGCAGGAATTCAGGTAGCGGAAGTTACGAGCAGTACTTC
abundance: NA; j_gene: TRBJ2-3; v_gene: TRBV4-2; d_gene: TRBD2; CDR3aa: CASSQDSERGVTDTQYF; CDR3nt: TGTGCCAGCAGCCAAGATTCGGAGCGGGGGGTCACAGATACGCAGTATTTT
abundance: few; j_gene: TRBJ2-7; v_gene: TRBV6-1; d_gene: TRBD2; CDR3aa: CASGTSGIYEQYF; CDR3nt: TGTGCCAGCGGCACTAGCGGGATCTACGAGCAGTACTTC
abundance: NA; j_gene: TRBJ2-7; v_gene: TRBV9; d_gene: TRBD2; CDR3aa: CASSASGTSGSPTYEQYF; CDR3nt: TGTGCCAGCAGCGCGTCCGGGACTAGCGGATCTCCTACCTACGAGCAGTACTTC
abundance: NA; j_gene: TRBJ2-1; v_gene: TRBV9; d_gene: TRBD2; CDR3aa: CASSVGFLAENNEQFF; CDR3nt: TGTGCCAGCAGCGTAGGATTCCTAGCGGAAAACAATGAGCAGTTCTTC
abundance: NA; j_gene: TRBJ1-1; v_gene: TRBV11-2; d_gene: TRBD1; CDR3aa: CASSRQGSTEAFF; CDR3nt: TGTGCCAGCAGCAGACAGGGGAGCACTGAAGCTTTCTTT
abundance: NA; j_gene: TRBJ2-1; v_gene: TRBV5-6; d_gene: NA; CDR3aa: CASSPIGGFNEQFF; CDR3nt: TGTGCCAGCAGCCCTATAGGAGGATTTAATGAGCAGTTCTTC
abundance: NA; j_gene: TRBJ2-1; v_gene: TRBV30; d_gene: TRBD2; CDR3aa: CAWEPPGLAVQEQFF; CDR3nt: TGTGCCTGGGAGCCCCCGGGACTAGCGGTACAGGAGCAGTTCTTC
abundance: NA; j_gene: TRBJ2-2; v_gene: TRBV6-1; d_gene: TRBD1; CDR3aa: CASRADRASTGELFF; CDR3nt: TGTGCCAGCAGGGCGGACAGGGCGTCCACCGGGGAGCTGTTTTTT
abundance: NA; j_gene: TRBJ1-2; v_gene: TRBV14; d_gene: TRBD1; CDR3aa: CASSQVQTGFGYGYTF; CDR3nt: TGTGCCAGCAGCCAAGTTCAGACAGGGTTTGGCTATGGCTACACCTTC
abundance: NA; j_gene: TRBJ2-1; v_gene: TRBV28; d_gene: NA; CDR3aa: CASSFEQGRVNEQFF; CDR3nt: TGTGCCAGCAGTTTTGAACAGGGTAGGGTTAATGAGCAGTTCTTC
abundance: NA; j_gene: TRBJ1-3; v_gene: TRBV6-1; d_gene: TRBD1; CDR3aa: CASSEAPGTGGHTIYF; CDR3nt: TGTGCCAGCAGTGAAGCTCCAGGGACAGGGGGGCACACCATATATTTT
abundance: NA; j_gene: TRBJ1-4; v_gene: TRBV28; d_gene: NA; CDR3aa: CASSFTSQGNEKLFF; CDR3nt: TGTGCCAGCAGTTTTACATCCCAGGGGAACGAAAAACTGTTTTTT
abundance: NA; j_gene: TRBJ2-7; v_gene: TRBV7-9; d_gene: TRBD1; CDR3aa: CASSLATGSTYEQYF; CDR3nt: TGTGCCAGCAGCTTAGCGACAGGGTCCACCTACGAGCAGTACTTC
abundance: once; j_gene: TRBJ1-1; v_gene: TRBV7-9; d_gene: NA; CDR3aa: CASSPGGLNTEAFF; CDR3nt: TGTGCCAGCAGCCCCGGAGGCCTGAACACTGAAGCTTTCTTT
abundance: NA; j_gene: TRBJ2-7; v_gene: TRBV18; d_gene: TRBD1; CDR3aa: CASSLGTGSLGEQYF; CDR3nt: TGTGCCAGCTCCCTTGGGACAGGGTCATTGGGCGAGCAGTACTTC
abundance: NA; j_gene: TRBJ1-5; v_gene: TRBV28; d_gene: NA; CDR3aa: CASSQQPQGNQPQHF; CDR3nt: TGTGCCAGCAGCCAACAACCTCAGGGAAATCAGCCCCAGCATTTT
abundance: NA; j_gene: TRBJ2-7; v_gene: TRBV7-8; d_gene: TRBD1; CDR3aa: CASSPRDSIKEQYF; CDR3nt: TGTGCCAGCAGCCCGAGGGACAGCATAAAGGAGCAGTACTTC
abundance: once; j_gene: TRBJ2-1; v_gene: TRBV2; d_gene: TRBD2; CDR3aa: CASSPGLAGANEQFF; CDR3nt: TGTGCCAGCAGTCCGGGGCTAGCGGGAGCCAATGAGCAGTTCTTC
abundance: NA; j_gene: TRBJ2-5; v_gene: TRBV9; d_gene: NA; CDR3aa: CASSVSYQETQYF; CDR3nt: TGTGCCAGCAGCGTATCTTACCAAGAGACCCAGTACTTC
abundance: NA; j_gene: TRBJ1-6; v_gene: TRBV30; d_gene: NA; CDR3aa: CAWSLTGSSHSPLHF; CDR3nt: TGTGCCTGGAGCCTAACAGGGTCATCTCATTCACCCCTCCACTTT
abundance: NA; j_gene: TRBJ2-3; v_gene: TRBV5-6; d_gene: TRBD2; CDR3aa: CASSLAAGGGDTQYF; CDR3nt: TGTGCCAGCAGCTTGGCCGCGGGGGGTGGAGATACGCAGTATTTT
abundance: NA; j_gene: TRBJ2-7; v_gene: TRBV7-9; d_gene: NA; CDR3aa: CASSLTGGEQYF; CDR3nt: TGTGCCAGCAGCCTCACGGGTGGAGAGCAGTACTTC
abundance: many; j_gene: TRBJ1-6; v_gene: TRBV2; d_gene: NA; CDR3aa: CASSEWVRDSPLHF; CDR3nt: TGTGCCAGCAGTGAGTGGGTGAGGGATTCACCCCTCCACTTT
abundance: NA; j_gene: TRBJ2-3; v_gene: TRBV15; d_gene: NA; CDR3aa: CATSREGGTTDTQYF; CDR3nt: TGTGCCACCAGCAGAGAGGGGGGAACCACAGATACGCAGTATTTT
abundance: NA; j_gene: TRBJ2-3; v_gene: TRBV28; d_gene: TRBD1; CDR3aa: CASSIGDRASDTQYF; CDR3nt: TGTGCCAGCAGTATAGGAGACAGGGCCTCAGATACGCAGTATTTT
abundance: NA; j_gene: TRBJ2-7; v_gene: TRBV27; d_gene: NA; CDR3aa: CASSDRGGYEQYF; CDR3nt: TGTGCCAGCAGTGACAGAGGTGGCTACGAGCAGTACTTC
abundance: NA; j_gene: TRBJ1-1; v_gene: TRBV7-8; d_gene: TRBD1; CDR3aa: CASSGDRSTTLNTEAFF; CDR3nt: TGTGCCAGCAGCGGGGACAGGTCTACAACTCTGAACACTGAAGCTTTCTTT
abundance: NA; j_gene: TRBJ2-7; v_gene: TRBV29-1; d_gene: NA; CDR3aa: CSVLGLRLPYEQYF; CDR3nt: TGCAGCGTTCTAGGACTCAGGCTACCTTACGAGCAGTACTTC
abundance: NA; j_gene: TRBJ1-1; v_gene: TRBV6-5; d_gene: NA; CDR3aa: CASSNPGVGAEAFF; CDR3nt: TGTGCCAGCAGTAACCCCGGGGTAGGCGCTGAAGCTTTCTTT
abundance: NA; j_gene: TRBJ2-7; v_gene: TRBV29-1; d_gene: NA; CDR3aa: CSVVRDLSSYEQYF; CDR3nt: TGCAGCGTTGTACGCGATCTTAGCTCCTACGAGCAGTACTTC
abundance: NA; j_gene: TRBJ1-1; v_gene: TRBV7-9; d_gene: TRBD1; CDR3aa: CASSSRGQAHTEAFF; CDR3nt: TGTGCCAGCAGCTCGAGGGGACAGGCTCACACTGAAGCTTTCTTT
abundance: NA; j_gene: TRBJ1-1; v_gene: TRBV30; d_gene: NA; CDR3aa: CAWSIPGNTEAFF; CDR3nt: TGTGCCTGGAGTATACCAGGGAACACTGAAGCTTTCTTT
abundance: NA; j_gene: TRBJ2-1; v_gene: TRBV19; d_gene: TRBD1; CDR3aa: CASSMAGGEQFF; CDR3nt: TGTGCCAGTAGTATGGCAGGGGGAGAGCAGTTCTTC
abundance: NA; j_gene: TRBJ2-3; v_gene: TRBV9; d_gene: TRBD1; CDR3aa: CASSAHRGPSTDTQYF; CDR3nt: TGTGCCAGCAGCGCACACAGGGGGCCAAGCACAGATACGCAGTATTTT
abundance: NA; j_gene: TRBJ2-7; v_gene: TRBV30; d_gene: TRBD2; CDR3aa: CASGRDRYEQYF; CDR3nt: TGTGCCTCGGGGAGGGATCGCTACGAGCAGTACTTC
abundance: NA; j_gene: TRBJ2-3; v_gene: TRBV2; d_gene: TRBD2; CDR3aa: CAKGGAGEIPRADTQYF; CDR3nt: TGTGCCAAAGGGGGAGCGGGGGAGATCCCCCGGGCGGATACGCAGTATTTT
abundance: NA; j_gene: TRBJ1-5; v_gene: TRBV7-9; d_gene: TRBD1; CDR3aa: CASSRQGVRQPQHF; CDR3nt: TGTGCCAGCAGCCGACAGGGGGTTCGTCAGCCCCAGCATTTT
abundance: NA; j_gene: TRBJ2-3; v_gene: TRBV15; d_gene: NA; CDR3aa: CATSRVSGASTDTQYF; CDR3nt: TGTGCCACCAGCAGAGTGAGTGGGGCTAGCACAGATACGCAGTATTTT